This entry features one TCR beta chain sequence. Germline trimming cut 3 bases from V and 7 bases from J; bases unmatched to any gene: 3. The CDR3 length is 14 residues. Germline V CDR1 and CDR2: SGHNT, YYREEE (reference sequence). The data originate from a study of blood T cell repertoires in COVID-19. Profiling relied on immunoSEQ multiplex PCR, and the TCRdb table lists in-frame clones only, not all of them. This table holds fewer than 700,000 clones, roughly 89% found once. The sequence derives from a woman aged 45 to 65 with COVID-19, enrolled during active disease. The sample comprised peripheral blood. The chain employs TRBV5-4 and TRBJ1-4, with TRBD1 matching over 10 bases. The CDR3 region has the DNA TGTGCCAGCAGCTGGGGGACAGGGGCTGAAAAACTGTTTTTT. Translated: CASSWGTGAEKLFF.